What follows is one TCR beta chain and its context. This clonotype was counted between two and nine times. Its specific antigen is unknown. No much larger clone is present one base from it, and per-base qualities are unavailable. The sample is drawn from a study of T-cell reconstitution after alpha-beta-depleted transplantation in children (dated by TCRdb to 2016 to 2017). The study in broad terms: T-cell immune reconstitution after TCRalphabeta/CD19-depleted allogeneic hematopoietic cell transplantation in children was quantitatively tracked in the study by means of TCR repertoire profiling.

The method was PCR. Sequencer: Illumina HiSeq 2500. TCR libraries were prepared with molecular barcoding, using unique molecular identifiers to normalize TCRbeta repertoire quantification. The public reads were reprocessed in TCRdb via fastp at Q25 and MiXCR, keeping in-frame beta chains. Identical CDR3 proteins give one entry, which carries the most common genes and DNA. The sample table holds approximately 400,000 distinct CDR3 sequences, of which roughly a tenth were seen once. The ten largest clonotypes hold roughly 5.5% of the sample. At the junction V is shortened by 6 bases and J by 3 bases; bases outside the gene matches: 11. Via the germline V gene (reference sequence), CDR1 is DFQATT and CDR2 SNEGSKA. Including cysteine and phenylalanine, the CDR3 has 16 amino acids. The entry retains the CDR3 DNA only, 48 bases that are in frame from base 1.

This TCR was sampled from a human donor who donated a stem cell graft to a child with acute myeloid leukemia. Sequences were derived from PBMCs from the stem cell graft donor, sampled from the stem cell graft. The chain uses TRBV20-1 and TRBJ2-7, with 13 central nucleotides matching TRBD2. The bases read TGCAGTGCGAGGACTAGCGGGAGCCCGAAGGGCTACGAGCAGTACTTC. Translated, this gives CSARTSGSPKGYEQYF.